This paragraph covers one T cell receptor (beta chain) sequence. Its antigen is undetermined. This sample was included in a study of memory B cells and T cells in multiple sclerosis. The CDR3 runs 14 residues. CDR1 is SGHNT, CDR2 YENEEA, per germline. The V gene lost 0 bases and the J gene lost 5 bases, with 10 bases spanning the gap. Assay used: immunoSEQ multiplex PCR; TCRdb lists only in-frame clones, some missing. The sample yields some 49,000 clones, about four fifths seen once. CFSE-dim autoproliferating and CFSE-high non-proliferating T cells from unstimulated culture were sequenced separately. Pooled replicate wells came from about 50 million CFSE-labeled PBMCs cultured approximately seven days without stimulus. The PBMCs received approximately 0.5 uM CFSE and serum-free culture with no added stimuli.

This clonotype was obtained from a human donor with multiple sclerosis. Sequencing was done on a sample of PBMCs from blood kept in culture. V usage is TRBV11-3 and J usage is TRBJ2-5; D ambiguous. The CDR3 region has the DNA TGTGCCAGCAGCTTAGATCCGGTGCGGGAGACCCAGTACTTC. It translates to CASSLDPVRETQYF.